The sequence of this T cell receptor beta chain was determined in a study of memory CD4+ T cells and cytomegalovirus serostatus (dated by TCRdb to 2018 to 2020). Describing the broader study: The cohort included around 35 healthy adults from Belgium, of whom 9 were CMV seropositive and 24 were CMV seronegative. To replicate a published TCR-based CMV serostatus classifier, the study sequenced CD4+ memory TCRbeta repertoires from a Belgian cohort whose cytomegalovirus serostatus was known. General study outcomes and caveats: CMV serostatus prediction reached a median bootstrapped AUC of nearly 0.96 with the original framework and 0.91 with a US-trained random forest. Of 164 previously reported CMV-associated TCRbeta sequences, approximately 70 appeared in the CD4+ memory repertoires, each in one to five individuals. A median bootstrapped AUC of roughly 0.94 with a 95% CI of 0.76-1.00 was achieved on the Belgian cohort by the original-framework classifier. Only CD4+CD45RO+ memory cells were sequenced, unlike the original study, which covered naive and memory CD4+ and CD8+ populations. The results were read as suggesting that the CMV-associated TCR signature is, for the most part, present in the CD4+ memory repertoire.

Genomic DNA was extracted from sorted cells with the Quick-DNA Microprep Kit. Amplification of TCRbeta DNA was done with the immunoSEQ hsTCRbeta kit, following the protocol from the manufacturer. TCRbeta libraries were sequenced on an Illumina MiSeq instrument. The study's processing was this. After out-of-frame sequences were removed, 2.4 million or so distinct TCRbeta sequences remained, averaging around 66,000 per individual. Two values were used to score each individual: the count of over 150 previously reported CMV-associated TCRbeta sequences and the total count of productive distinct TCRbeta sequences. A beta-binomial model was reimplemented in Python, and scikit-learn random forests with default parameters were trained on data from the US cohort. Classifier performance on the Belgian cohort was reported as the median AUC with percentile confidence intervals calculated over 10,000 bootstrap iterations. In TCRdb, the immuneACCESS table is reduced to in-frame sequences with V and J assigned. These tables do not hold every clone; where another copy was compared, an unresolved V gene accounts for under half, and the others remain unexplained. Clone size and the V and J calls come from that table; the DNA yielded D and trimming. Present in this sample are about 92,000 clones, 80% of which were seen just once. The ten top clones hold 3.6% of the sample.

Single viable CD3+CD4+CD8-CD45RO+ cells were sorted as memory CD4+ T cells on a FACSAria II. To determine CMV serostatus, a Roche Elecsys assay was used that detects serum IgG against CMV pp150, pp28, p38 and p52. Once the samples were thawed, total CD4+ T cells were enriched through positive selection using CD4 magnetic microbeads. The samples came from a separate study whose specific focus was interrogating the CD4+ T cell memory repertoire. Peripheral blood mononuclear cells were isolated and cryopreserved according to standard operating procedures, and serum was stored at -80 degrees C. The staining relied on CD3-PerCP (BW264/56), CD4-APC (RPA-T4), CD45RO-PE (UCHT1) and CD8-Pacific Orange (3B5) antibodies, and Sytox blue was used to exclude non-viable cells. CDR1 and CDR2, per the germline V gene, are MDHEN and SYDVKM. V and J are truncated by 8 bases and 3 bases respectively, leaving an intervening sequence of 11 bases. The cysteine opens and the phenylalanine closes a CDR3 of 13 amino acids. Just CDR3 DNA is preserved here, 39 bases in frame from base 1.

A few counts support this clone. This receptor's antigen is unknown. Nothing much larger sits one base from this clone, and base qualities are not available. This sequence was found in an adult in good health and CMV-seropositive. The chain uses TRBV28 and TRBJ1-5; the D region possibly corresponds to TRBD1 (5 bases align). The sequenced material came from memory CD4+ T cells from blood. The CDR3 has the sequence CASLQGFNQPQHF. DNA sequence: TGTGCCAGCCTTCAGGGATTCAATCAGCCCCAGCATTTT.